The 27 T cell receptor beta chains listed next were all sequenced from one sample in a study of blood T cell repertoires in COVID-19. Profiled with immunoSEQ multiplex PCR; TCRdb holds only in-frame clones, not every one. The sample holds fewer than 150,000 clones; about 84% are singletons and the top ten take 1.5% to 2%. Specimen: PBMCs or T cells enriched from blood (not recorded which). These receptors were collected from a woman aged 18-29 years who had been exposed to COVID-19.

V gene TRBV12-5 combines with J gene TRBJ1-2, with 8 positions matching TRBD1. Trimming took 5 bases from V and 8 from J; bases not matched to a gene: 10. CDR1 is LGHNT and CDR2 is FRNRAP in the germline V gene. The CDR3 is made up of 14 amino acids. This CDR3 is CASGGADRAGGYTF. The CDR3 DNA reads TGTGCTAGTGGTGGGGCGGACAGGGCCGGGGGCTACACCTTC.

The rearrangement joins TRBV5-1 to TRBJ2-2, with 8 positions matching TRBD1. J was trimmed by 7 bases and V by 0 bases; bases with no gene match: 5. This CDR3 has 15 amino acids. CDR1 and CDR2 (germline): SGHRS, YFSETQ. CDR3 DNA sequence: TGCGCCAGCAGCTTGGGACAGGGGTACGGCGGGGAGCTGTTTTTT. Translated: CASSLGQGYGGELFF.

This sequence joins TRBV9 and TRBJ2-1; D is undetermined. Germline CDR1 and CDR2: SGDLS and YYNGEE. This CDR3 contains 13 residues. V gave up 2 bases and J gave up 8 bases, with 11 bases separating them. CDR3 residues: CASSVSSKDEQFF. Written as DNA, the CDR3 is TGTGCCAGCAGCGTTAGTAGCAAAGATGAGCAGTTCTTC. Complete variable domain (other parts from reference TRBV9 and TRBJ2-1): DSGVTQTPKHLITATGQRVTLRCSPRSGDLSVYWYQQSLDQGLQFLIQYYNGEERAKGNILERFSAQQFPDLHSELNLSSLELGDSALYFCASSVSSKDEQFFGPGTRLTVL.

This chain's CDR3 is CASSSLGLADTDTQYF. CDR3 in DNA: TGCGCCAGCAGCTCCCTCGGGCTAGCGGACACAGATACGCAGTATTTT. This chain joins TRBV5-1 and TRBJ2-3; 7 bases match TRBD2. Germline CDR1 and CDR2: SGHRS and YFSETQ. This CDR3 is 16 amino acids long. J was trimmed by 2 bases and V by 3 bases; bases with no gene match: 9.

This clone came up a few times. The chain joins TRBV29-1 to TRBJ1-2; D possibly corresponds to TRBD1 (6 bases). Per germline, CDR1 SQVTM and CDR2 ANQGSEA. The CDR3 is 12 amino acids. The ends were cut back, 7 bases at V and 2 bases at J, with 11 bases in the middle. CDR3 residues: CSGGQTNYGYTF. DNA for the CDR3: TGCAGCGGAGGACAGACCAACTATGGCTACACCTTC. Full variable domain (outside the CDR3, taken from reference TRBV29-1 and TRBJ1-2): SAVISQKPSRDICQRGTSLTIQCQVDSQVTMMFWYRQQPGQSLTLIATANQGSEATYESGFVIDKFPISRPNLTFSTLTVSNMSPEDSSIYLCSGGQTNYGYTFGSGTRLTVV.

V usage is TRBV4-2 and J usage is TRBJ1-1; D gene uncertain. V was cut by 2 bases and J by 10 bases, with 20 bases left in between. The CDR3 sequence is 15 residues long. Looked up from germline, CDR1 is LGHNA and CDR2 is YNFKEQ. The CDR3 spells CASSQNLLEGFPAFF. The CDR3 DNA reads TGTGCCAGCAGCCAAAATCTTCTGGAGGGATTTCCAGCTTTCTTT.

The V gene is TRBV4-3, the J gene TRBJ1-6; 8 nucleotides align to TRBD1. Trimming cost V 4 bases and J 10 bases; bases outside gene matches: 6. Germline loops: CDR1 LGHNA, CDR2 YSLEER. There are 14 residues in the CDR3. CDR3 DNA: TGCGCCAGCAGCCCAGGACAGGGAGGATCACCCCTCCACTTT. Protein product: CASSPGQGGSPLHF.

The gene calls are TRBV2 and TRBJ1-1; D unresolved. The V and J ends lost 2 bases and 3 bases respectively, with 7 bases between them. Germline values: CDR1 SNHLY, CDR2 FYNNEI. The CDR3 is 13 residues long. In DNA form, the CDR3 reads TGTGCCAGCAGTGAATTCCGGGACACTGAAGCTTTCTTT. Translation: CASSEFRDTEAFF.

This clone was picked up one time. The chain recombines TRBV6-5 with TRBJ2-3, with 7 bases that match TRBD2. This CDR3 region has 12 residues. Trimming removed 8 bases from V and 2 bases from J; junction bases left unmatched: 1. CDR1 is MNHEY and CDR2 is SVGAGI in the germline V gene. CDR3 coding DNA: TGTGCCAGCGGGGACTACACAGATACGCAGTATTTT. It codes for CASGDYTDTQYF.

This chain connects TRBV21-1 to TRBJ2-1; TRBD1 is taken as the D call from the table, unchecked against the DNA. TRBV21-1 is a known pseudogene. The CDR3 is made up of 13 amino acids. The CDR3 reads CASGQTGFNEQFF. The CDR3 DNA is TGTGCCAGCGGCCAGACAGGGTTCAATGAGCAGTTCTTC.

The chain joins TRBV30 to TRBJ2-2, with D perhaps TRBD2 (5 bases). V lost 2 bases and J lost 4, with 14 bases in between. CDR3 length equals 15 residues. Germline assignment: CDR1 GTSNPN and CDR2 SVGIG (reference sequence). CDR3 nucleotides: TGTGCCTGGAGTCATACCGGACTTCGCACCGGGGAGCTGTTTTTT. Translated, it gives CAWSHTGLRTGELFF.

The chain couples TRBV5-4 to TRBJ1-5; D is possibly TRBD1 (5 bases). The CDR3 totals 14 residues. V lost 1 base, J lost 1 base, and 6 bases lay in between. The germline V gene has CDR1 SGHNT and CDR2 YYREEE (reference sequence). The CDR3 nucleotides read TGTGCCAGCAGCTTGAAGGGGAGCAATCAGCCCCAGCATTTT. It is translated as CASSLKGSNQPQHF.

The CDR3 loop reads CASSEPYLAGALDTQYF. CDR3 DNA sequence: TGTGCCAGCAGCGAGCCGTATCTAGCGGGAGCATTGGATACGCAGTATTTT. The chain employs TRBV7-3 and TRBJ2-3; TRBD2 aligns across 10 bases. The CDR3 loop spans 17 amino acids. CDR1 is SGHTA and CDR2 is FQGTGA in the germline V gene. V shed 5 bases and J 6 bases; nucleotides not matched to a gene: 14.

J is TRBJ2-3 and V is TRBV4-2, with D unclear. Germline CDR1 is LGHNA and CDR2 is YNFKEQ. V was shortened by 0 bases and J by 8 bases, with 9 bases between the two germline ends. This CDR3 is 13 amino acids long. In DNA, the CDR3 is TGTGCCAGCAGCCAAGAAAATTACGGTACGCAGTATTTT. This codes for CASSQENYGTQYF.

CDR3 sequence reads: CASSPRGQGGQPQHF. CDR3 bases: TGTGCCAGCAGCCCTCGCGGACAGGGCGGTCAGCCCCAGCATTTT. V gene TRBV27 combines with J gene TRBJ1-5; 8 bases fit TRBD1. In germline, CDR1 is MNHEY, CDR2 SMNVEV (reference sequence). The CDR3 totals 15 residues. V was clipped by 6 bases and J by 6 bases; unmatched bases: 10.

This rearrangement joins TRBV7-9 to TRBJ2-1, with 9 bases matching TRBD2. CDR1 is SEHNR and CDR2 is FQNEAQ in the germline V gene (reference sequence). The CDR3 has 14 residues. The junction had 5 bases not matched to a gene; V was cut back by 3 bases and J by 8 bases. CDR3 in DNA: TGTGCCAGCAGCTTGGGACTAGCTATCGATGAGCAGTTCTTC. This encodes CASSLGLAIDEQFF.

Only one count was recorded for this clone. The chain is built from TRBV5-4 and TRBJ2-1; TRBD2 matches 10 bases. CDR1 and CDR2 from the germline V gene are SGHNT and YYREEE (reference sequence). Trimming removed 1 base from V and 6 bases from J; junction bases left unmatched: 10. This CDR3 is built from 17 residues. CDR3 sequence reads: CASSLLGLAGVINEQFF. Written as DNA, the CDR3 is TGTGCCAGCAGCTTGTTAGGCCTAGCGGGAGTAATCAATGAGCAGTTCTTC. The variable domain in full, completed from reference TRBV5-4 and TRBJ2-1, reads ETGVTQSPTHLIKTRGQQVTLRCSSQSGHNTVSWYQQALGQGPQFIFQYYREEENGRGNFPPRFSGLQFPNYSSELNVNALELDDSALYLCASSLLGLAGVINEQFFGPGTRLTVL.

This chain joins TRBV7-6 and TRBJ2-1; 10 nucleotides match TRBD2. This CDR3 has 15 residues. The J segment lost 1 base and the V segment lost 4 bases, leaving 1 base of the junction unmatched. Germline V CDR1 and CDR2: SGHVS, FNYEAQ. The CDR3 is CASSSTSGSYNEQFF. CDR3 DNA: TGTGCCAGCAGCTCGACTAGCGGGTCCTACAATGAGCAGTTCTTC.

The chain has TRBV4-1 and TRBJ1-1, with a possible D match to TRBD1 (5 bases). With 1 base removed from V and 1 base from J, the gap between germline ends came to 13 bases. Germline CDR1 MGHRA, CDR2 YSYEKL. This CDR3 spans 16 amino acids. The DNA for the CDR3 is TGCGCCAGCAGCCAAGCGCTGGGGAGGGGGAACACTGAAGCTTTCTTT. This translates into CASSQALGRGNTEAFF.

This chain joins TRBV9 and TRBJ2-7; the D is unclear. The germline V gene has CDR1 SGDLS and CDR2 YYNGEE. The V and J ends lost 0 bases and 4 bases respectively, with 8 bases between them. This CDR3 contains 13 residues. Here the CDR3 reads CASSVAKPYEQYF. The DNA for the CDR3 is TGTGCCAGCAGCGTAGCGAAGCCTTACGAGCAGTACTTC.

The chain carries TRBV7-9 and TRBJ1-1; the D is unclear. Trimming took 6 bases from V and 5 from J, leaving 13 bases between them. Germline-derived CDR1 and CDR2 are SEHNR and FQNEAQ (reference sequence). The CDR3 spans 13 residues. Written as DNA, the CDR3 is TGTGCCAGCAGTAGAGACTCCCGGACTGAAGCTTTCTTT. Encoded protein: CASSRDSRTEAFF.

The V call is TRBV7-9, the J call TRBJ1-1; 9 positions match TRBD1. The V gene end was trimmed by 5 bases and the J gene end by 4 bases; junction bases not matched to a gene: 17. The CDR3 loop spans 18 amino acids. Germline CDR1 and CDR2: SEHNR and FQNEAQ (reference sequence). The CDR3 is CASSVNYRQGGVVTEAFF. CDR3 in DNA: TGTGCCAGCAGCGTCAACTACCGACAGGGGGGGGTAGTCACTGAAGCTTTCTTT.

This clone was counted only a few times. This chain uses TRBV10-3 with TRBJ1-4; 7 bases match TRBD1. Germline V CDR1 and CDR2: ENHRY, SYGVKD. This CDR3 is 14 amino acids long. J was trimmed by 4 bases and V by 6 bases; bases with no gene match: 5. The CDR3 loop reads CAISGTANNEKLFF. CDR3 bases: TGTGCCATCAGCGGGACAGCAAATAATGAAAAACTGTTTTTT.

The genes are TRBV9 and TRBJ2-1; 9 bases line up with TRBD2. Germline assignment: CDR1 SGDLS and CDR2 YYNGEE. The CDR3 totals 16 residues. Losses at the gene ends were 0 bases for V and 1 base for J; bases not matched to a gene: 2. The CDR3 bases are TGTGCCAGCAGCGTAGGACTAGCGGATTCCTACAATGAGCAGTTCTTC. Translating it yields CASSVGLADSYNEQFF.

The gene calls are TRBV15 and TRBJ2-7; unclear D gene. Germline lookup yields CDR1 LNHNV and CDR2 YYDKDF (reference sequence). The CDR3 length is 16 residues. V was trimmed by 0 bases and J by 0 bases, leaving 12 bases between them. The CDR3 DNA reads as TGTGCCACCAGCAGAGACGGAACGGGTAACTCCTACGAGCAGTACTTC. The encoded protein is CATSRDGTGNSYEQYF.

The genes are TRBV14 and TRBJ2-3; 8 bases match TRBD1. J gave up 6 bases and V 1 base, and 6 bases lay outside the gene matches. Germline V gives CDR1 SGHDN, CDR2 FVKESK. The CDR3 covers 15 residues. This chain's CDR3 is CASSQGTGPSDTQYF. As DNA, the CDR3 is TGTGCCAGCAGCCAAGGGACAGGGCCCTCCGATACGCAGTATTTT.

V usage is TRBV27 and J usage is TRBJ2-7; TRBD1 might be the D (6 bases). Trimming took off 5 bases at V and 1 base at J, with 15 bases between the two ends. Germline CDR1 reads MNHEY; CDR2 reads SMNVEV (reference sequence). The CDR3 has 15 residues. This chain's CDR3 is CASSPTRQESYEQYF. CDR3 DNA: TGTGCCAGCAGTCCCACTCGACAGGAATCCTACGAGCAGTACTTC.